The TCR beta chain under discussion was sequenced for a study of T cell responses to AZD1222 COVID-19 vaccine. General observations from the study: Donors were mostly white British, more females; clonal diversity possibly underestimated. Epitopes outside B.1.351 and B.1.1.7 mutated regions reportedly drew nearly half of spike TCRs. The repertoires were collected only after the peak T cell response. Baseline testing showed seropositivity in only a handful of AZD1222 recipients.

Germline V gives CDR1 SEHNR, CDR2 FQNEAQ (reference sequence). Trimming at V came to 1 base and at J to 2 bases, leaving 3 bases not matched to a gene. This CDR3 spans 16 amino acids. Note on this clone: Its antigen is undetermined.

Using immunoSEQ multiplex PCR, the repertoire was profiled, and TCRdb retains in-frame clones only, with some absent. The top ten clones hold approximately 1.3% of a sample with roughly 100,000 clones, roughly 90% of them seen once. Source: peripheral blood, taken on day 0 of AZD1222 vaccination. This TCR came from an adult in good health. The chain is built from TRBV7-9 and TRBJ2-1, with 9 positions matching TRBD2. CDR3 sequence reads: CASSLVGGRAYNEQFF. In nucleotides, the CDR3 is TGTGCCAGCAGCTTAGTTGGCGGGAGGGCCTACAATGAGCAGTTCTTC.